The clone carrying this T cell receptor (beta chain) was seen at least ten times. The sample originates from a study of blood T cells in healthy people across ages. The second PCR ran roughly 7 to 12 cycles with a sample-barcoded 5' primer and J-beta primers. MiXCR was run by TCRdb on the 5' RACE reads, yielding one entry per CDR3 protein. Of around 1,500,000 distinct CDR3 sequences in the sample, 28% were seen once. Germline CDR1 reads KGHDR; CDR2 reads SFDVKD. The CDR3 is 14 residues long. V lost 5 bases to trimming and J lost 4 bases; unmatched junction nucleotides: 5. Sequenced input: blood. The sequence derives from a woman aged 25 to 45 in good health. The V and J genes are TRBV24-1 and TRBJ2-5, with 8 positions matching TRBD1. The CDR3 sequence: CATSGQGNRETQYF. In DNA form, the CDR3 reads TGTGCCACCAGTGGACAGGGGAATCGAGAGACCCAGTACTTC.